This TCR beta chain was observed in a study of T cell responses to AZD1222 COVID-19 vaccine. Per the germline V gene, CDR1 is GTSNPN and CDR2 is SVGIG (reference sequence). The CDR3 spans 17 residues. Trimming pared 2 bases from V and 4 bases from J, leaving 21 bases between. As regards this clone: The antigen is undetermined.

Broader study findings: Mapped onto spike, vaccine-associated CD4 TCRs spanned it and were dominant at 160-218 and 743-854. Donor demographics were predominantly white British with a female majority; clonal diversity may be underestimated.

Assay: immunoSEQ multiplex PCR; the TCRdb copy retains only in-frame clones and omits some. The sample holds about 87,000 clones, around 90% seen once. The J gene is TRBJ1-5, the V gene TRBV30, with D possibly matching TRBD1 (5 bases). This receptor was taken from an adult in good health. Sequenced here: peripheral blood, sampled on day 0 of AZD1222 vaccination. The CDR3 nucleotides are TGTGCCTGGAGTACCCCAGGAGGACAATCGGGGAATCAGCCCCAGCATTTT. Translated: CAWSTPGGQSGNQPQHF.